This TCR beta chain was found in a study of blood T cell repertoires in COVID-19. The repertoire was sequenced with immunoSEQ multiplex PCR; TCRdb's copy has only in-frame clones and lacks some. The data show roughly 120,000 clones, approximately 85% seen once. The V end was cut by 4 bases, the J end by 8 bases, with 8 bases between. Germline loops: CDR1 MNHEY, CDR2 SMNVEV (reference sequence). The CDR3 loop spans 11 amino acids. The sequencing sample was made of peripheral blood. The gene calls are TRBV27 and TRBJ1-1; a possible D gene is TRBD1 (5 bases). This receptor was obtained from a human donor in a cohort sampled during active COVID-19. For the CDR3, the DNA is TGTGCCAGCAGTTGGGGGGGAGAAGCTTTCTTT. This encodes CASSWGGEAFF.